Sequencing of this T cell receptor beta chain was carried out in a study of PD-1 blockade in mismatch repair-deficient tumors. Study details: All were previously treated, progressing patients with 12 mismatch repair-deficient cancer types.

Overall study results and limits: Rapid post-treatment expansion, then contraction, generally preceding radiologic response, marked tumor-resident clones.

Every patient had mismatch repair deficiency by PCR or immunohistochemistry. TCRs were sequenced from a few patients responding to pembrolizumab. V shed 0 bases and J shed 4 bases, with 12 bases lying between them. Per the germline V gene, CDR1 is SGHTA and CDR2 is FQGNSA. This CDR3 has 15 residues. Concerning this clone itself: The antigen remains undetermined.

Using immunoSEQ multiplex PCR, the repertoire was profiled, and TCRdb retains in-frame clones only, with some absent. The sample carries some 48,000 clones, approximately 80% recorded once. The sample in question was PBMCs, obtained before pembrolizumab treatment. This chain links TRBV7-2 with TRBJ1-2; D unclear. The receptor's source is an adult with mismatch repair-deficient cancer. CDR3 nucleotide sequence: TGTGCCAGCAGCTTAGCGCAGACTAAGGGCTATGGCTACACCTTC. Its protein is CASSLAQTKGYGYTF.